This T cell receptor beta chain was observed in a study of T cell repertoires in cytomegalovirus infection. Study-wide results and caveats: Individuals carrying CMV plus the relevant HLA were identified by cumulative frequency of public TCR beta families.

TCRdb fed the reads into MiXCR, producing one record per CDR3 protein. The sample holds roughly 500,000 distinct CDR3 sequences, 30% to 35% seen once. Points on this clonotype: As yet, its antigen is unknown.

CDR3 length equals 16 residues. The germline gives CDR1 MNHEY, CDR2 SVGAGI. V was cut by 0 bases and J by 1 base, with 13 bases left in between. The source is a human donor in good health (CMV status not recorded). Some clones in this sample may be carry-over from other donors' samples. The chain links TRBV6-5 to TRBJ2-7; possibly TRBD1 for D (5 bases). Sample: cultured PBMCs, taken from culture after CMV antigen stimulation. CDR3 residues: CASSYSSPGLSYEQYF. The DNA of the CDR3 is TGTGCCAGCAGTTACTCGTCCCCAGGGTTATCCTACGAGCAGTACTTC.